Following are 21 T cell receptor beta chains from one sample sequenced in a study of CD8 T cells in Susac syndrome. The RNA, 0.5 to 1 ug, was put through reverse transcription using random hexamers. MiXCR, run by TCRdb on the immunoSEQ multiplex PCR reads, gives a single entry per CDR3 protein. The table records about 250,000 distinct CDR3 sequences, just under 95% of them present only once. The sequenced material came from CD4+ T cells from PBMCs. All receptors come from a human donor with multiple sclerosis.

This CDR3 reads CASSLQWGYEQYF. The CDR3 DNA is TGTGCCAGCAGCTTACAGTGGGGCTACGAGCAGTACTTC. This chain joins TRBV7-3 and TRBJ2-7; no firm D call. Trimming shortened V by 2 bases and J by 3 bases, and 8 bases separated the two germline ends. The CDR3 runs to 13 residues. Germline V gene lookup returns CDR1 SGHTA and CDR2 FQGTGA.

V usage is TRBV6-5 and J usage is TRBJ2-7; 8 bases fit TRBD1. CDR1 MNHEY and CDR2 SVGAGI come from the germline V gene. V was clipped by 0 bases and J by 6 bases; unmatched bases: 4. This CDR3 has 14 amino acids. The CDR3 sequence: CASSYSRTGREQYF. The CDR3 DNA reads as TGTGCCAGCAGTTACTCTAGGACAGGGCGCGAGCAGTACTTC.

This chain connects TRBV11-1 to TRBJ1-1; D remains unclear. Germline assignment: CDR1 SGHAT and CDR2 FQDESV (reference sequence). V was pared by 5 bases and J by 8 bases, with 9 bases between. This CDR3 spans 11 amino acids. DNA of the CDR3: TGTGCCAGCAGCCCGGCCGGGGAAGCTTTCTTT. Translating it yields CASSPAGEAFF.

The J gene is TRBJ2-7, the V gene TRBV6-1; the match to TRBD1 covers 7 bases. V lost 4 bases to trimming and J lost 6 bases; unmatched junction nucleotides: 18. From germline, CDR1 is MNHNS and CDR2 SASEGT. The CDR3 is 17 residues long. The CDR3 protein is CASSVATGWLSRSEQYF. The DNA of the CDR3 is TGTGCCAGCAGTGTAGCGACAGGGTGGCTCTCCCGCTCCGAGCAGTACTTC.

V gene TRBV15 combines with J gene TRBJ2-2; 8 bases align to TRBD2. Germline values: CDR1 LNHNV, CDR2 YYDKDF (reference sequence). The CDR3 is 18 amino acids. J was trimmed by 4 bases and V by 0 bases; bases with no gene match: 10. The DNA for the CDR3 is TGTGCCACCAGCAGAGAGTGGACCTTAGCGGGAATCACCGGGGAGCTGTTTTTT. Translation: CATSREWTLAGITGELFF.

This clonotype was counted once. The genes are TRBV5-4 and TRBJ1-6; 7 bases line up with TRBD1. J was trimmed by 9 bases and V by 3 bases; bases with no gene match: 6. Germline V lookup: CDR1 SGHNT, CDR2 YYREEE (reference sequence). The CDR3 sequence is 14 residues long. CDR3 amino acids: CASSSGQNSSPLHF. CDR3 DNA sequence: TGTGCCAGCAGCTCGGGACAGAACAGTTCACCCCTCCACTTT.

The chain is built from TRBV30 and TRBJ2-3; a weak D match, TRBD1 (5 bases). CDR1 is GTSNPN, CDR2 SVGIG, per germline (reference sequence). The CDR3 extends over 16 amino acids. Trimming took off 5 bases at V and 2 bases at J, with 20 bases between the two ends. The CDR3 loop is CAWDLGAGPSTDTQYF. DNA for the CDR3: TGTGCCTGGGATCTCGGTGCAGGGCCTTCCACAGATACGCAGTATTTT.

This chain links TRBV19 with TRBJ2-5, with a tentative D call TRBD2 (7 bases). The germline gives CDR1 LNHDA, CDR2 SQIVND (reference sequence). Trimming stripped 3 bases from V and 4 bases from J, with 15 bases between. This CDR3 contains 15 residues. CDR3 nucleotides: TGTGCCAGTAGTATCAGGGGCAGGGAGGGAGAGACCCAGTACTTC. This codes for CASSIRGREGETQYF.

This chain links TRBV5-4 with TRBJ1-6, with D perhaps matching TRBD1 (6 bases). CDR1 is SGHNT, CDR2 YYREEE, per germline (reference sequence). The CDR3 runs to 16 residues. Trimming left V 0 bases short and J 6 bases short, with 13 bases between. CDR3: CASSLEVQGPNSPLHF. The CDR3 DNA follows: TGTGCCAGCAGCTTGGAGGTGCAGGGGCCTAATTCACCCCTCCACTTT.

The gene calls are TRBV7-2 and TRBJ2-6; 10 bases line up with TRBD2. J was trimmed by 2 bases and V by 2 bases; bases with no gene match: 9. Per germline, CDR1 SGHTA and CDR2 FQGNSA. This CDR3 is built from 19 residues. This CDR3 reads CASSLSRLAGATGANVLTF. In DNA form, the CDR3 reads TGTGCCAGCAGCTTAAGTCGGCTAGCGGGAGCTACTGGGGCCAACGTCCTGACTTTC.

The J gene is TRBJ1-1, the V gene TRBV7-9; D not resolved. V lost 4 bases to trimming and J lost 11 bases, with 8 bases between them. CDR3 size: 10 residues. Germline V CDR1 and CDR2: SEHNR, FQNEAQ (reference sequence). CDR3 sequence: CASSSLRAFF. The CDR3 nucleotides read TGTGCCAGCAGCTCGTTAAGGGCTTTCTTT.

The rearrangement links TRBV7-9 to TRBJ1-1; no clear D gene. The ends were cut back, 9 bases at V and 5 bases at J, with 10 bases in the middle. The germline CDR1 and CDR2 sequences are SEHNR and FQNEAQ (reference sequence). This CDR3 has 11 amino acids. CDR3 coding DNA: TGTGCCAGGGTGACGGGGACTGAAGCTTTCTTT. This sequence encodes CARVTGTEAFF.

This clonotype appeared once. This rearrangement joins TRBV5-1 to TRBJ1-1, with D possibly TRBD1 on 6 matching bases. Germline loops: CDR1 SGHRS, CDR2 YFSETQ. This CDR3 contains 15 residues. Trimming pared 4 bases from V and 1 base from J, leaving 14 bases between. CDR3: CASSTDGTSNTEAFF. CDR3 nucleotides: TGCGCCAGCAGCACGGACGGGACATCGAACACTGAAGCTTTCTTT.

J is TRBJ2-5 and V is TRBV30; D might be TRBD2 (5 bases). The CDR3 has 15 amino acids. The V gene's germline CDR1 is GTSNPN and CDR2 SVGIG (reference sequence). Trimming removed 0 bases from V and 4 bases from J, with 15 bases in between. CDR3 sequence: CAWSVRGLVGETQYF. In DNA form, the CDR3 reads TGTGCCTGGAGTGTACGGGGTCTAGTTGGAGAGACCCAGTACTTC.

J is TRBJ2-4 and V is TRBV5-4; D tentatively reads TRBD1 or TRBD2 (5 bases each). The CDR3 has 15 residues. V lost 4 bases to trimming and J lost 5 bases, with 16 bases between them. Germline V lookup: CDR1 SGHNT, CDR2 YYREEE (reference sequence). Written as DNA, the CDR3 is TGTGCCAGCAGCAGCGGAATGGGACCACAAAACATTCAGTACTTC. Translated, it gives CASSSGMGPQNIQYF.

The chain carries TRBV28 and TRBJ2-3; D not resolved. Germline V gene lookup returns CDR1 MDHEN and CDR2 SYDVKM. The CDR3 sequence is 15 residues long. Trimming removed 5 bases from V and 2 bases from J, with 14 bases in between. The CDR3 sequence: CASSTGPANTDTQYF. CDR3 nucleotides: TGTGCCAGCAGTACGGGCCCTGCCAACACAGATACGCAGTATTTT.

This clonotype was recorded once. The rearrangement joins TRBV28 to TRBJ1-2; D is unclear. Looked up from germline, CDR1 is MDHEN and CDR2 is SYDVKM. CDR3 length: 12 residues. V shed 6 bases and J shed 8 bases, with 13 bases lying between them. The CDR3 protein is CASSTTRSGYTF. CDR3 DNA sequence: TGTGCCAGCAGCACTACTCGGAGCGGCTACACCTTC.

The chain uses TRBV29-1 and TRBJ1-2; no clear D gene. CDR3 length equals 11 residues. V was trimmed by 3 bases and J by 8 bases, leaving 10 bases between them. Germline V CDR1 and CDR2: SQVTM, ANQGSEA. The CDR3, as DNA: TGCAGCGTTGAGGGCAGAGGGGGCTACACCTTC. Its translation is CSVEGRGGYTF.

V usage is TRBV3-1 and J usage is TRBJ2-7; D unresolved. V lost 0 bases and J 5 bases, leaving 14 bases between the germline ends. CDR3 length: 15 amino acids. The germline CDR1 and CDR2 sequences are LGHDT and YNNKEL (reference sequence). This CDR3 reads CASSQDRHRVNEQYF. The CDR3 bases are TGTGCCAGCAGCCAAGATAGACACAGAGTCAACGAGCAGTACTTC.

The chain employs TRBV18 and TRBJ2-7, with D uncertain. The germline V gene encodes CDR1 KGHSH and CDR2 LQKENI. The V and J ends lost 3 bases and 7 bases respectively, with 7 bases between them. The CDR3 is 11 residues long. CDR3 sequence: CASSPAWEQYF. The DNA for the CDR3 is TGTGCCAGCTCACCGGCGTGGGAGCAGTACTTC.

This rearrangement joins TRBV7-9 to TRBJ2-5, with D perhaps TRBD2 (6 bases). CDR3 size: 12 residues. CDR1 is SEHNR and CDR2 is FQNEAQ in the germline V gene (reference sequence). Between the trimmed V and J ends, which lost 5 bases and 7 bases, there was a span of 11 bases. The CDR3 DNA is TGTGCCAGCAGCGACCCCGGGGGGACCCAGTACTTC. Amino acid sequence: CASSDPGGTQYF.